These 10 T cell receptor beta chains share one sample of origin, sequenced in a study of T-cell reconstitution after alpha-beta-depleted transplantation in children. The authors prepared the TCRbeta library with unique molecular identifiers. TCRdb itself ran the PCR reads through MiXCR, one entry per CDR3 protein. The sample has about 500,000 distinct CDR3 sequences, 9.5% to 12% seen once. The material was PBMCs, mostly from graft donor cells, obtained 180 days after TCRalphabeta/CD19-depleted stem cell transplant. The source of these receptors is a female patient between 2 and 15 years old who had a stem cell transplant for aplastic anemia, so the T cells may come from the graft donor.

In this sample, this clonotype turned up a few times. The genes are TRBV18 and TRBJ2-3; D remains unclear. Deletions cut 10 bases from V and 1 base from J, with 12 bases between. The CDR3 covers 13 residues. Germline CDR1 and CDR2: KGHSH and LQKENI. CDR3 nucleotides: TGTGCCACCTACCTTCAGGGCACAGATACGCAGTATTTT. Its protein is CATYLQGTDTQYF.

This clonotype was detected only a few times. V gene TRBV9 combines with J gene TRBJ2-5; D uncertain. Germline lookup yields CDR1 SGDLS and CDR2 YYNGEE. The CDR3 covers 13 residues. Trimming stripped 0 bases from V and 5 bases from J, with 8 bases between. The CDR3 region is CASSVAPIETQYF. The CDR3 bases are TGTGCCAGCAGCGTAGCCCCGATCGAGACCCAGTACTTC.

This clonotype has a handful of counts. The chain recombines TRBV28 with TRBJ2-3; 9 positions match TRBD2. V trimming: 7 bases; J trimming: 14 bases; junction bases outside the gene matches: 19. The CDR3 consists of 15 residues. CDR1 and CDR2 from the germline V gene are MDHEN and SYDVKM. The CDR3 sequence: CASTSLLQLAGEGYF. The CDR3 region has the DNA TGTGCCAGCACTTCCCTCCTGCAATTAGCGGGAGAAGGGTATTTT.

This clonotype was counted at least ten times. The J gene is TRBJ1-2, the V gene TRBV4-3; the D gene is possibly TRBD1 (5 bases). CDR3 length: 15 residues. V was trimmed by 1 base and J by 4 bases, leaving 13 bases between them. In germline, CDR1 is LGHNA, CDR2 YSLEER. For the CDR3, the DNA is TGCGCCAGCAGCCAAGGGTCCAGGGATGGCTATGGCTACACCTTC. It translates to CASSQGSRDGYGYTF.

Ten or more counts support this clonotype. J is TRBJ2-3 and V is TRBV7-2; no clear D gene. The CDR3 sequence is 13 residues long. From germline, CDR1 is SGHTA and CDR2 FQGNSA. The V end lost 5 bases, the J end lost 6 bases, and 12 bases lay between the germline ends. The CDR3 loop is CASSLDQEDTQYF. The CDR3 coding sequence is TGTGCCAGCAGCCTTGATCAGGAGGATACGCAGTATTTT.

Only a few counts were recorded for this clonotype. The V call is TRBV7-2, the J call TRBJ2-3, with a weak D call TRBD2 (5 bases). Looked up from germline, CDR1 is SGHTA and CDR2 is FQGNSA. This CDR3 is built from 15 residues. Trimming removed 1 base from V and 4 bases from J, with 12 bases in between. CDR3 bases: TGTGCCAGCAGCTTAGGTATTAGCGCTTCAGATACGCAGTATTTT. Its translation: CASSLGISASDTQYF.

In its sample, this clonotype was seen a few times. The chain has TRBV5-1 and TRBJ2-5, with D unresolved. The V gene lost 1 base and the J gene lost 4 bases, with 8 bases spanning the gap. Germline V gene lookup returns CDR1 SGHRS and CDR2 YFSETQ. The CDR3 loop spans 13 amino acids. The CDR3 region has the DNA TGCGCCAGCAGCTTGAACTCGCGAGAGACCCAGTACTTC. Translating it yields CASSLNSRETQYF.

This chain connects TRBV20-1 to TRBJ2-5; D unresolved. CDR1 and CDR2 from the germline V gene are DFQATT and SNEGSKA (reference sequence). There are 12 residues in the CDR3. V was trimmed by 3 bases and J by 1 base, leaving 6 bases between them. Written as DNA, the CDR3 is TGCAGTGCTAGGTTCGCCCAAGAGACCCAGTACTTC. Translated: CSARFAQETQYF.

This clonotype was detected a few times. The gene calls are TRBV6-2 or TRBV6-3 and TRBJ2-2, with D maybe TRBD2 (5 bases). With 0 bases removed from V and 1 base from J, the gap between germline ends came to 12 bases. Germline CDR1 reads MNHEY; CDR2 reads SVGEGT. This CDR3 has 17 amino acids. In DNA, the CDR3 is TGTGCCAGCAGTTACTCGATGCAGGACTTGAACACCGGGGAGCTGTTTTTT. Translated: CASSYSMQDLNTGELFF.

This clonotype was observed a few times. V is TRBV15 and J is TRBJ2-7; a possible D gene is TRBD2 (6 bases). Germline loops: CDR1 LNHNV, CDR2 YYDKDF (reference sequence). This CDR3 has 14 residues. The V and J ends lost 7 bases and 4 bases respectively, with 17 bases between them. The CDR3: CATTVRAGGYEQYF. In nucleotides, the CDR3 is TGTGCCACCACGGTACGGGCAGGAGGGTACGAGCAGTACTTC.